These T cell receptor beta chains were read from a single sample in a study of T cell responses to AZD1222 COVID-19 vaccine. Method: immunoSEQ multiplex PCR; TCRdb's copy keeps in-frame clones and lacks some. The sample shows roughly 150,000 clones, around 94% of them seen only once. The sequencing here drew on peripheral blood, taken 28 days after the second AZD1222 dose. Receptors originate from an adult who received the AZD1222 COVID-19 vaccine. CDR3s include the opening cysteine and the closing phenylalanine or tryptophan. The D gene is left open where the match is weak. Only part of the rows carry a size: once, few, many, or a class if the clone is expanded.

TRBJ2-7 | TRBV12-3/TRBV12-4 | - | - | TGTGCCAGCAGAGCAACCTGGGGCGAGCAGTACTTC | CASRATWGEQYF
TRBJ2-7 | TRBV7-6 | - | - | TGTGCCAGCAGCTTCCGGGACGCGAGCTCCTACGAGCAGTACTTC | CASSFRDASSYEQYF
TRBJ1-4 | TRBV2 | - | - | TGTGCCAGCACCGCAACTAATGAAAAACTGTTTTTT | CASTATNEKLFF
TRBJ2-3 | TRBV10-3 | - | - | TGTGCCATCAGAGCGTATCCCGAACCCACAGATACGCAGTATTTT | CAIRAYPEPTDTQYF
TRBJ2-1 | TRBV6-2/TRBV6-3 | - | - | TGTGCCAGCAGTTACTTGGCGGCCGTTGCCTACAATGAGCAGTTCTTC | CASSYLAAVAYNEQFF
TRBJ2-7 | TRBV29-1 | - | - | TGCAGCGTTGAATCGGCACCCCAACTCGGCAAGCAGTACTTC | CSVESAPQLGKQYF
TRBJ2-3 | TRBV10-1 | - | TRBD1 | TGCGCCAGCGGGGTTGCAGGGGGATTATCTGGATCACCCACAGATACGCAGTATTTT | CASGVAGGLSGSPTDTQYF
TRBJ1-2 | TRBV19 | - | - | TGTGCCAGTAGTATAGGCAGACTCTATGGCTACACCTTC | CASSIGRLYGYTF
TRBJ2-7 | TRBV9 | - | TRBD1 | TGTGCCAGCAGCGTAGATCTGGGACAGGGGGGGGAGCAGTACTTC | CASSVDLGQGGEQYF
TRBJ2-7 | TRBV11-2 | - | TRBD2 | TGTGCCAGCAGCTTACGGGAGGATAACGAGCAGTACTTC | CASSLREDNEQYF
TRBJ2-7 | TRBV6-5 | - | TRBD1 | TGTGCCAGCAGTAGCTACCCTACAGGGGGCCTCGAGCAGTACTTC | CASSSYPTGGLEQYF
TRBJ1-3 | TRBV18 | - | - | TGTGCCAGCTCCCCCGGACAGACTGGAAACACCATATATTTT | CASSPGQTGNTIYF
TRBJ2-3 | TRBV10-3 | - | TRBD2 | TGTGCCATCTCCTTTAGCGGGGGCACAGATACGCAGTATTTT | CAISFSGGTDTQYF
TRBJ1-5 | TRBV7-9 | - | - | TGTGCCAGCAGCTTGGATAGGAAGCCCCAGCATTTT | CASSLDRKPQHF
TRBJ2-3 | TRBV2 | - | TRBD2 | TGTGCCAGCAGTGAAGCCGGGACTAGCGGGACAGATACGCAGTATTTT | CASSEAGTSGTDTQYF
TRBJ2-1 | TRBV3-1/TRBV3-2 | once | TRBD2 | TGTGCCAGCAGCCAAGGGGTACTAGCGGGTTACAATGAGCAGTTCTTC | CASSQGVLAGYNEQFF
TRBJ1-4 | TRBV28 | - | - | TGTGCCAGCAGCGAGGGGGGTAGTGAAAAACTGTTTTTT | CASSEGGSEKLFF
TRBJ2-3 | TRBV4-1 | - | - | TGCGCCAGCAGCCAAGTTGCGGGGACTACAGATACGCAGTATTTT | CASSQVAGTTDTQYF
TRBJ2-3 | TRBV3-1/TRBV3-2 | - | - | TGTGCCAGCAGCCAGAGGGGGGCGCGGACGCAGTATTTT | CASSQRGARTQYF
TRBJ1-2 | TRBV6-5 | - | - | TGTGCCAGCAGCCTCAGAGCTAACTATGGCTACACCTTC | CASSLRANYGYTF
TRBJ2-1 | TRBV7-2 | - | - | TGTGCCAGCAGCTTAGGCGGGCGACTATCCTACAATGAGCAGTTCTTC | CASSLGGRLSYNEQFF
TRBJ1-2 | TRBV5-6 | - | TRBD1 | TGTGCCAGCACACCACTCCCCGGGACAGGGGGCGGCTACACCTTC | CASTPLPGTGGGYTF